These 5 T cell receptor beta chains were sequenced from one sample in a study of CD8+CD57+ T cells in acquired aplastic anemia. Profiling that covered TCR beta VDJ and CDR3 relied on genomic DNA as its template. TCRdb re-derived calls from the reads in MiXCR, one entry per CDR3 protein. The sample records 150,000 to 200,000 distinct CDR3 sequences, about 60% being singletons. Sequencing was carried out using sorted CD4+, CD8+, or CD8+CD57+ T cells (not recorded which) from PBMCs. The receptor set was obtained from a human donor in good health.

The rearrangement joins TRBV15 to TRBJ2-1; TRBD2 might be the D (5 bases). The CDR3 is 13 residues long. V was pared by 0 bases and J by 10 bases, with 10 bases between. Germline V gene data show CDR1 as LNHNV and CDR2 as YYDKDF (reference sequence). In nucleotides, the CDR3 is TGTGCCACCAGCAGAGATCTAGCCCCGGAGCAGTTCTTC. This sequence encodes CATSRDLAPEQFF.

This sequence joins TRBV10-3 and TRBJ2-7; 9 nucleotides match TRBD1. The CDR3 has 17 amino acids. Trimming removed 0 bases from V and 2 bases from J; junction bases left unmatched: 8. The germline V gene has CDR1 ENHRY and CDR2 SYGVKD. The CDR3 sequence is CAISESTVGQGAYEQYF. DNA for the CDR3: TGTGCCATCAGTGAGTCGACTGTGGGACAGGGTGCCTACGAGCAGTACTTC.

The gene calls are TRBV15 and TRBJ1-2; weak D call: TRBD1 (5 bases). With 0 bases removed from V and 3 bases from J, the gap between germline ends came to 11 bases. The CDR3 consists of 15 residues. Germline V CDR1 and CDR2: LNHNV, YYDKDF (reference sequence). CDR3 protein: CATSRDVGGDYGYTF. As DNA, the CDR3 is TGTGCCACCAGCAGAGATGTGGGGGGAGACTATGGCTACACCTTC.

This clonotype turned up a few times. The J gene is TRBJ2-7, the V gene TRBV9, with 11 bases that match TRBD1. Trimming cost V 0 bases and J 1 base; bases outside gene matches: 3. Germline CDR1 and CDR2: SGDLS and YYNGEE. The CDR3 length is 16 residues. The DNA of the CDR3 is TGTGCCAGCAGCGTAGGGGACAGGGGGTCTTCCTACGAGCAGTACTTC. It encodes CASSVGDRGSSYEQYF.

The V call is TRBV24-1, the J call TRBJ2-1; TRBD2 agrees at 9 bases. V lost 5 bases to trimming and J lost 9 bases; unmatched junction nucleotides: 10. The CDR3 extends over 15 amino acids. Germline V CDR1 and CDR2: KGHDR, SFDVKD. The CDR3 DNA reads TGTGCCACCAGTGTGACCGGCGGGAGGGTCTTTGAGCAGTTCTTC. Residues: CATSVTGGRVFEQFF.